Listed below are T cell receptor beta chains from one sample, sequenced in a study of cytomegalovirus exposure and HLA in healthy donors. Profiling relied on immunoSEQ multiplex PCR, and the TCRdb table lists in-frame clones only, not all of them. This sample has 250,000 to 400,000 clones, with roughly 90% found just once. Sequenced: PBMCs. The receptors were gathered from a woman in her 30s in good health and CMV-seropositive. The conserved cysteine and the conserved F or W are not part of the CDR3 here. Fields, in order: V gene, CDR3 protein.

>TRBV27
ASRPTTGTRVNGYT
>TRBV27
ASSLSDTFQQY
>TRBV19
ASSKRTQRETQY
>TRBV2
ASSHNEQF
>TRBV6-5
ASRGAGEETQY
>TRBV15
ATSRGGRSPGVEQF
>TRBV18
ASSPFARNTEAF
>TRBV29-1
SVVEGVETQY
>TRBV19
ASSMFVGTYEQY
>TRBV5-1
ASSQGLAGYSDTQY
>TRBV9
ASSATGGRDQPQH
>TRBV5-1
ASSLGSREQGETQY
>TRBV4-3
ASSQSSGLRSDTQY
>TRBV6-6
ASSYLTSGSYNEQF
>TRBV28
ASSLTGGVFYEQY
>TRBV27
ASTLRIDGWSSYNEQF
>TRBV27
ASSLYRGYGYT
>TRBV29-1
SVAPTQGQRSVDGYT
>TRBV6-4
ASSDSNNGYNEQF
>TRBV7-6
ASSLGTIGDYT
>TRBV29-1
SVIRGEKLF
>TRBV25-1
ASSDSNTGELF
>TRBV13
ASSSGNTIY